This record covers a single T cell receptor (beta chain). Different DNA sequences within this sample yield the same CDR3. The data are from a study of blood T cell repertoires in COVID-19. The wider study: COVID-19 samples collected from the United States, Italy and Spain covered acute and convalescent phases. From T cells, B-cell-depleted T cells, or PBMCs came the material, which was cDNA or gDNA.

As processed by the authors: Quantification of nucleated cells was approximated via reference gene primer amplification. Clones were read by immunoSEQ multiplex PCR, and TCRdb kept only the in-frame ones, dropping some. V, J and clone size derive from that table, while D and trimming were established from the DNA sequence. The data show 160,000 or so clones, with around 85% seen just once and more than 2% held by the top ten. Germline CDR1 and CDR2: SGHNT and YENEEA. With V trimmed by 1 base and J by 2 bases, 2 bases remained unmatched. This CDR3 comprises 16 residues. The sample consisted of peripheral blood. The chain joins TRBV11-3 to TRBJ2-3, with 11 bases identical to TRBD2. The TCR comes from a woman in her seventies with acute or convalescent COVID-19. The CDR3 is CASSLGSGGATDTQYF. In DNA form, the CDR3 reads TGTGCCAGCAGCTTAGGTAGCGGGGGGGCCACAGATACGCAGTATTTT.